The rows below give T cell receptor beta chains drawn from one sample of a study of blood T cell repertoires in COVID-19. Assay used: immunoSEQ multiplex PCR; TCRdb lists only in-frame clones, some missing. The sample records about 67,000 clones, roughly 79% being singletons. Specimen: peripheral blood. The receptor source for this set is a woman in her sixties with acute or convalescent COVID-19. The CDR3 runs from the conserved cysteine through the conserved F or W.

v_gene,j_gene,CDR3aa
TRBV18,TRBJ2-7,CASSPRNPGDSSYEQYF
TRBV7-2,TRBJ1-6,CASSSRQGDNSPLHF
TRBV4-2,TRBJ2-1,CASSPASGGVNEQFF
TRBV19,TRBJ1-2,CASQLTGTGVYGYTF
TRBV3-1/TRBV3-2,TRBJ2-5,CASSQDPWTREETQYF
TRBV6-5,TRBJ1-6,CASSYRGGWDSPLHF
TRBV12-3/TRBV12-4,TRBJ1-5,CASRESRGRQHF
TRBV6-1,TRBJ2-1,CASSAPSAAGVYNEQFF
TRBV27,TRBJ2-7,CASSSRTSGGTPYEQYF
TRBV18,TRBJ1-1,CASSRAGVNTEAFF
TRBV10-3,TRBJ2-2,CALGTLGTGELFF
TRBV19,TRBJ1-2,CATTPTGGTIYGYTF
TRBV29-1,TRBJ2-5,CSAGQGPQETQYF
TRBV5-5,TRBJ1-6,CASSLLGTNSPLHF
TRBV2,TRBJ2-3,CASSEQRGGADTQYF
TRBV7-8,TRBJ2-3,CASSPRPGDTDTQYF
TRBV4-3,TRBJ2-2,CASSQLQGAGTGELFF
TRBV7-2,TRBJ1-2,CASSLGTGQHYGYTF
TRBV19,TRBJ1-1,CASSIGTRREVTEAFF
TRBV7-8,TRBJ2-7,CASSSPSRGGYEQYF
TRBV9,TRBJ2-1,CASQRSGTGGPSREQFF
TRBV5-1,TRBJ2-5,CASSLQETQYF
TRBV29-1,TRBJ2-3,CSVDGLGLTTDTQYF
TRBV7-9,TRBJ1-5,CASSLGGGTGAVQPQHF
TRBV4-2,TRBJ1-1,CASSPSHTNTEAFF
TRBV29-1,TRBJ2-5,CSVGEGTSGPTGTQYF
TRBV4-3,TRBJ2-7,CASSQELGNYEQYF
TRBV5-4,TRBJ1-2,CASSLPRGQGEYGYTF
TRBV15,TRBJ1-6,CATSRDLYNSPLHF
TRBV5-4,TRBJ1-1,CASSFGPNTEAFF
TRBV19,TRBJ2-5,CASSLGGGDGETQYF
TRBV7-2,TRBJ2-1,CASSLAVDEQFF
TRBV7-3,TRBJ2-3,CASSPYRESDTQYF
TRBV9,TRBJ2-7,CASSETGTGTYEQYF
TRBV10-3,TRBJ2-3,CAIRIDRGGVPDTQYF
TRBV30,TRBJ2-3,CAIPGHHTDTQYF
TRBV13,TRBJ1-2,CASSFPRGGVDGYTF
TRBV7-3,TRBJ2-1,CASSPQGDSYNEQFF
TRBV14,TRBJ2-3,CASSPGVTQYF
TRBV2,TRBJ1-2,CASSDLSTGDYGYTF
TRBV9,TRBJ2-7,CASSVLDRSYEQYF
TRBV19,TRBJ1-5,CASSMIGEGKDQPQHF
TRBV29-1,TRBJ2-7,CSVVTGQGLYEQYF
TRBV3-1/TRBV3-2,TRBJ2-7,CASSQQPGQGAYEQYF
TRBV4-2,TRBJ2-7,CASSQDGRKTYEQYF
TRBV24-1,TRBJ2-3,CATSDPRAGGSLTDTQYF
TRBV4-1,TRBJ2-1,CASSHFTGDRYNEQFF
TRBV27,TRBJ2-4,CASKLGGAYKNIQYF
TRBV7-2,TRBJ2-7,CASSWLGQGIPSEQYF
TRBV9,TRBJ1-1,CASSKADRAAEAFF
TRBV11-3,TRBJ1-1,CASSYWGDRGTRNTEAFF